A selection of T cell receptor beta chains follows, all from one sample in a study of chemoradiotherapy in HPV16-positive cancers. The repertoire was sequenced with immunoSEQ multiplex PCR; TCRdb's copy has only in-frame clones and lacks some. The data show around 9,500 clones, less than 75% seen once. The sample was collected from a patient who underwent chemoradiotherapy. Source of these receptors: a human donor with HPV-associated anogenital cancer. CDR3s include the opening cysteine and the closing phenylalanine or tryptophan. Each record gives: V gene, D gene, CDR3 length, clone size, J gene, CDR3 protein, CDR3 DNA. D genes are given only for firm matches. Clone size is not always given. Where it is, it says once, few, many or a class for expanded clones.

TRBV4-3	NA	21	NA	TRBJ1-5	CASSQPDRSYFRLGSNQPQHF	TGCGCCAGCAGCCAACCGGATCGCTCGTACTTTCGCCTTGGGAGCAATCAGCCCCAGCATTTT
TRBV30	NA	14	NA	TRBJ1-1	CAWIPGAGLTEAFF	TGTGCCTGGATACCAGGGGCTGGTCTCACTGAAGCTTTCTTT
TRBV2	NA	13	NA	TRBJ1-6	CASSEDGNSPLHF	TGTGCCAGCAGTGAGGACGGTAATTCACCCCTCCACTTT
TRBV19	NA	18	NA	TRBJ2-2	CASSPKNLWGPNTGELFF	TGTGCCAGTAGTCCAAAAAACCTTTGGGGCCCGAACACCGGGGAGCTGTTTTTT
TRBV5-1	TRBD1	15	NA	TRBJ1-4	CASSLQQGTNEKLFF	TGCGCCAGCAGCTTGCAACAGGGGACTAATGAAAAACTGTTTTTT
TRBV30	TRBD1	13	NA	TRBJ2-7	CAWTGTDAYEQYF	TGTGCCTGGACGGGGACAGATGCATACGAGCAGTACTTC
TRBV2	TRBD1	13	NA	TRBJ2-1	CASSGDSYNEQFF	TGTGCCAGCAGTGGGGACAGTTACAATGAGCAGTTCTTC
TRBV28	TRBD1	15	NA	TRBJ2-7	CASSSQGVGSYEQYF	TGTGCCAGCAGTTCACAGGGGGTAGGATCCTACGAGCAGTACTTC
TRBV11-2	NA	16	NA	TRBJ1-4	CASRKMTGLKDEKLFF	TGTGCCAGCAGAAAAATGACAGGCCTAAAAGACGAAAAACTGTTTTTT
TRBV6-5	TRBD1	14	NA	TRBJ1-5	CASTNRAGGQPQHF	TGTGCCAGCACTAACAGGGCAGGGGGTCAGCCCCAGCATTTT
TRBV6-5	TRBD1	8	NA	TRBJ2-3	CARTGQYF	TGTGCTAGGACAGGGCAGTATTTT
TRBV7-6	NA	14	NA	TRBJ1-2	CASSLDAGPYGYTF	TGTGCCAGCAGCTTAGATGCCGGCCCCTATGGCTACACCTTC
TRBV4-2	TRBD1	16	NA	TRBJ2-2	CASSSGTGTNPGELFF	TGTGCCAGCAGCTCGGGGACAGGGACGAACCCCGGGGAGCTGTTTTTT
TRBV6-5	TRBD1	16	NA	TRBJ1-1	CASSSIYGTGNTETFF	TGTGCCAGCAGTTCTATTTACGGGACAGGAAACACTGAAACTTTCTTT
TRBV28	TRBD1	15	NA	TRBJ1-1	CASTGQGAMNTEAFF	TGTGCCAGCACAGGACAGGGGGCGATGAACACTGAAGCTTTCTTT
TRBV6-6	TRBD2	15	NA	TRBJ2-3	CASGRRGGRGDTQYF	TGTGCCAGCGGCCGGCGGGGGGGTCGAGGAGATACGCAGTATTTT
TRBV6-5	NA	13	NA	TRBJ1-1	CASSYSKGGEAFF	TGTGCCAGCAGTTACTCGAAGGGGGGGGAAGCTTTCTTT
TRBV28	NA	17	NA	TRBJ1-5	CASSLITAHSPNQPQHF	TGTGCCAGCAGTTTAATCACCGCTCATTCACCCAATCAGCCCCAGCATTTT
TRBV7-8	NA	15	NA	TRBJ2-7	CASTPSRARPYEQYF	TGTGCCAGCACTCCCTCTCGGGCTAGACCCTACGAGCAGTACTTC
TRBV6-5	TRBD1	12	NA	TRBJ2-5	CASRTGEETQYF	TGTGCCAGCAGAACAGGGGAGGAGACCCAGTACTTC
TRBV28	NA	15	NA	TRBJ1-5	CASSSRSGVVGPQHF	TGTGCCAGCAGTTCCAGGTCAGGGGTAGTGGGGCCCCAGCATTTT
TRBV4-2	NA	14	few	TRBJ2-2	CASSHPTPAGELFF	TGTGCCAGCAGCCACCCGACTCCGGCCGGGGAGCTGTTTTTT
TRBV18	NA	15	once	TRBJ1-2	CASSPSGLQEDVYTF	TGTGCCAGCTCACCATCGGGGCTGCAAGAGGATGTCTACACCTTC
TRBV4-1	NA	20	NA	TRBJ1-4	CASSQVIKGTPRGTNEKLFF	TGCGCCAGCAGCCAAGTCATAAAAGGGACACCCAGGGGCACTAATGAAAAACTGTTTTTT
TRBV4-3	TRBD2	15	NA	TRBJ2-3	CASSRGLAGEGTQYF	TGCGCCAGCAGCCGTGGACTAGCGGGGGAGGGTACGCAGTATTTT
TRBV2	NA	15	NA	TRBJ1-2	CASILGPSSNYGYTF	TGTGCCAGCATTTTAGGGCCCTCCTCTAACTATGGCTACACCTTC
TRBV2	NA	12	NA	TRBJ1-6	CASSEDGASLHF	TGTGCCAGCAGTGAAGACGGTGCGAGCCTCCACTTT